This TCR beta chain emerged from a study of shared clonotypes between healthy human individuals (TCRdb year 2020). Background for the entire study: A few men and a couple of women, aged 18 to 49 years, made up the cohort. For each donor, CD4 naive and CD4 memory were each given three plates, CD8 naive was given two plates, and CD8 memory was given one plate. To estimate repertoire size and how much clonotypes are shared between individuals, the study performed deep sequencing of blood TCR repertoires from a handful of healthy adults. Different laboratories and diverse techniques were used to prepare libraries and sequence TCR repertoires, to increase sequencing depth and limit assay-specific biases. Leukapheresis yielded between about 0.94 and 8.9 billion PBMCs per donor. Broad study findings and their caveats: Naive subsets generally had larger estimated clonotype richness than memory subsets did. Roughly 5.2% of naive CD4, 3.5% of naive CD8, roughly 2.5% of memory CD4, and approximately 0.39% of memory CD8 clonotypes were shared across four donors. Pairwise subsampling indicated that sequencing depth was expected to affect the degree of clonotype sharing among donors. The genetic and exposure-history diversity represented was limited by the small number of donors. Sampling was restricted to blood, and TCR repertoires in tissues likely differ from the TCR repertoires found in blood. Incomplete sequencing was indicated by rarefaction of sorted-subset datasets, despite the large sequencing depth. Compared with non-shared clonotypes, the clonotypes found in all four sorted-subset donors had higher generation probabilities.

Donors were healthy HIV-negative adults with no recently reported acute infections or vaccinations. Only Caucasian adults living in Nashville, Tennessee, USA were represented among the donors. Magnetic negative selection was used to enrich CD4+ T cells, after which naive cells were positively selected on CD45RA and the negative fraction became the memory subset. After blood collection by leukapheresis, PBMCs were isolated using Ficoll-Histopaque density gradient centrifugation and then cryopreserved in the vapor phase of liquid nitrogen. Purity and quantity of every magnetically sorted T cell population were checked by analytical flow cytometry. Each sorted fraction had its genomic DNA isolated and then quantified by UV absorbance on a Nanodrop 2000c. From cysteine to phenylalanine, the CDR3 is 19 amino acids long. Solely the CDR3 DNA is kept, with 57 bases framed from the first base. TCR CDR3 regions were amplified from genomic DNA by multiplex PCR using the deep immunoSEQ assay. Extracted genomic DNA from each cell subset was spread evenly across all wells of several immunoSEQ 96-well plates, with each plate serving as a replicate. For sorted subsets, around 200 ng genomic DNA, equal to 25,000 to 35,000 T cell genomes, was loaded into each replicate PCR. The purified libraries were quantified using a Qubit 3.0 fluorometer, sized with a Bioanalyzer 2100, and then quantified again using the KAPA Library Quantification kit. Every immunoSEQ 96-well plate was sequenced on a dedicated single-read 150-cycle Illumina NextSeq 550 flow cell. The paper's processing steps were these. Because the immunoSEQ output included only junctional sequences and no quality scores, the filtering could not be the same as the filtering used for full-length reads. To assign V/J genes and CDR3, sequences were annotated using PyIR, a Python wrapper for IgBLAST v1.9, with IMGT germline references. Reads were filtered out if the reads had weak V/J assignments (E-value above 1e-6), no CDR3, stop codons, out-of-frame junctions, or ambiguous translated residues. A V3J clonotype was defined by an identical inferred V gene, J gene, and CDR3 amino acid sequence. To compute the percentage overlap between repertoires, the number of shared unique clonotypes was divided by the size of the smaller repertoire. RTK rarefaction, the Chao1 estimator, and Recon v2.1 estimates of unobserved clonotypes were used to assess repertoire richness. Generation probabilities for all TCRbeta clonotypes obtained by the gDNA method from a few donors were computed using OLGA. The immuneACCESS repertoire file appears here via TCRdb, limited to in-frame rearrangements. These files lack a portion of the clones; in checked studies, under half of the deficit traces to unresolved V genes, and the cause of the others is not known. The D gene and trimming were derived from the DNA, and the V and J assignments and clone size from that table. This sample has about 2.3 million clones in its table, and approximately 95% of those were observed once. The ten largest account for around 0.4% of the sample.

On this clone: Its binding antigen is unknown. No much larger clone exists at a distance of one base, and base qualities are not known.

Sequenced material: naive CD4+ T cells from PBMCs. This specimen's cell subset or site label, per the study, means: CD45RA+ positively selected. In this chain, TRBV21-1 is recombined with TRBJ2-6; the table's D gene call, TRBD2, was not cross checked with the DNA. TRBV21-1 is described as a pseudogene. This clonotype was obtained from a man aged 18 to 29 in good health. Some clones in this sample may be carry-over from other donors' samples. CDR3 reads: CASSFRGTGGQAGANVLTF. The base sequence is TGTGCCAGCAGCTTCCGAGGGACGGGGGGCCAGGCCGGGGCCAACGTCCTGACTTTC.